Listed below are T cell receptor beta chains from one sample, sequenced in a study of T cell changes during pregnancy in multiple sclerosis. This table comes from immunoSEQ multiplex PCR, and its TCRdb copy is limited to in-frame clones, with some not included. The sample records fewer than 140,000 clones, roughly 89% being singletons. This specimen was peripheral blood, taken before pregnancy. The receptor source for this set is a female donor with multiple sclerosis, enrolled in a pregnancy study. CDR3s include the opening cysteine and the closing phenylalanine or tryptophan. D genes are given only for firm matches. Size values are once, few and many counts, or a class for expanded clones, and some rows have none.

d_gene	len	v_gene	j_gene	abundance	CDR3nt	CDR3aa
TRBD1	14	TRBV6-6	TRBJ1-2	many	TGTGCCAGCAGCCTGGGACAGGGGGCCTATGGCTACACCTTC	CASSLGQGAYGYTF
TRBD2	13	TRBV25-1	TRBJ2-4	NA	TGTGCCTCCGCCCCGGGGGGGCTAGACATTCAGTACTTC	CASAPGGLDIQYF
NA	16	TRBV21-1	TRBJ2-3	NA	TGTGCCAGCAGCAAATCAACAGGGGCGGGCACAGATACGCAGTATTTT	CASSKSTGAGTDTQYF
TRBD1	15	TRBV5-1	TRBJ1-1	NA	TGCGCCAGCAGCTTGGGGACAGGGTTCCTCACTGAAGCTTTCTTT	CASSLGTGFLTEAFF
NA	14	TRBV5-1	TRBJ1-2	NA	TGTGCCAGCAGCTCGGTCGGGGGGGCATGGGGCTACACCTTC	CASSSVGGAWGYTF
TRBD1	14	TRBV4-1	TRBJ2-7	NA	TGCGCCAGCAGCCAAGTGCAGGGGGCCTACGAGCAGTACTTC	CASSQVQGAYEQYF
NA	16	TRBV4-3	TRBJ1-3	NA	TGCGCCAGCAGCCAAGATAGGTGGAGCTCTGGAAACACCATATATTTT	CASSQDRWSSGNTIYF
TRBD2	17	TRBV4-3	TRBJ2-3	once	TGCGCCAGCAGCCAAGGCGGACTAGCGGGGTTCACAGATACGCAGTATTTT	CASSQGGLAGFTDTQYF
TRBD2	15	TRBV15	TRBJ2-3	NA	TGTGCCACCAGCAGAGAGACTAGCGGGTTAGATACGCAGTATTTT	CATSRETSGLDTQYF
TRBD2	16	TRBV4-1	TRBJ2-1	NA	TGCGCCAGCACTCTCACCTCTAGCGGGATCGGCAATGAGCAGTTCTTC	CASTLTSSGIGNEQFF
TRBD2	13	TRBV7-2	TRBJ2-7	NA	TGTGCCAGCAGCGTTAGCGGGCCCTACGAGCAGTACTTC	CASSVSGPYEQYF
TRBD1	16	TRBV7-6	TRBJ1-1	NA	TGTGCCAGCAGCTTAGCGGACAGGAACGGGAACACTGAAGCTTTCTTT	CASSLADRNGNTEAFF
NA	12	TRBV10-3	TRBJ2-3	NA	TGTGCCATCAGTGAATTGGACAGAGAACAGTATTTT	CAISELDREQYF
NA	12	TRBV2	TRBJ2-1	NA	TGTGCCAGCGGTCCGGCGACAGCTGAGCAGTTCTTC	CASGPATAEQFF
TRBD1	16	TRBV18	TRBJ1-1	NA	TGTGCCAGCTCACGTGAACAGGGGGCCATGAACACTGAAGCTTTCTTT	CASSREQGAMNTEAFF
NA	14	TRBV6-5	TRBJ1-1	NA	TGTGCCAGCAGTTCCGGGACACAGAACACTGAAGCTTTCTTT	CASSSGTQNTEAFF
TRBD2	18	TRBV28	TRBJ2-5	NA	TGTGCCAGCAGTTCGATCGTCCTAGCGGGACTAGGGCAAGAGACCCAGTACTTC	CASSSIVLAGLGQETQYF
TRBD2	16	TRBV6-6	TRBJ2-5	NA	TGTGCCAGCAAAAGGGGAGGGAGAGTTACCGAGGAGACCCAGTACTTC	CASKRGGRVTEETQYF
NA	14	TRBV19	TRBJ2-2	NA	TGTGCCAGTTGGGCAGGGGTCAACACCGGGGAACTGTTTTTT	CASWAGVNTGELFF
TRBD2	16	TRBV9	TRBJ2-5	NA	TGTGCCAGCAGCGTAGGCCCCCTAGCGGGCCAAGAGACCCAGTACTTC	CASSVGPLAGQETQYF